Reported below is one T cell receptor (beta chain). What it binds is not known. These data belong to a study of OX40 agonist ivuxolimab in advanced cancers. Study observations and caveats: Fewer expanded clones were found on average in CD4+ than in CD8+ T cells. Determination of antigen specificity was not performed for the expanded peripheral T cells.

The CDR3 loop spans 14 amino acids. In germline, CDR1 is SGHVS, CDR2 FQNEAQ. V lost 7 bases and J lost 1, with 14 bases in between. Libraries were prepared by immunoSEQ multiplex PCR; TCRdb keeps only in-frame clonotypes and omits some of them. The profile shows approximately 66,000 clones, more than 70% of them singletons. On cycle 4 day 1 and cycle 7 day 1, as well as at baseline, blood was sampled. The material sequenced was CD4+ or CD8+ T cells sorted from blood, taken in a trial of the OX40 agonist ivuxolimab. The rearrangement uses TRBV7-8 and TRBJ2-7; D uncertain. The receptor was derived from an adult with an advanced solid tumor such as melanoma, head and neck, liver or kidney cancer. The CDR3 spells CASTDESKSYEQYF. CDR3 nucleotides: TGTGCCAGCACCGACGAATCGAAGTCCTACGAGCAGTACTTC.